The clone carrying this T cell receptor beta chain was found many times. No antigen is known for it. The unsorted PBMC replicate PCRs were performed with about 280 ng DNA, tens of thousands of T cell genomes. Measured with immunoSEQ multiplex PCR; TCRdb has only the in-frame clones, and not every one. The data contain around 500,000 clones, roughly 80% of them singletons. It was tens of millions of PBMCs that unsorted samples used for genomic DNA. This entry is derived from a study of shared clonotypes between healthy human individuals. Study conclusions and caveats: Among donors, clonotype sharing was expected to be affected by sequencing depth.

The receptor comes from a woman aged 40 to 50 in good health. Some clones in this sample may be carry-over from other donors' samples. Sequencing was performed on PBMCs.

The chain's CDR3 is CASSYTYQNTGELFF. The CDR3 coding sequence is TGTGCCAGCAGTTACACATACCAGAACACCGGGGAGCTGTTTTTT. V usage is TRBV6-5 and J usage is TRBJ2-2; D remains unclear. The length of the CDR3 is 15 residues. Germline V gives CDR1 MNHEY, CDR2 SVGAGI. The V end was cut by 2 bases, the J end by 1 base, with 8 bases between.